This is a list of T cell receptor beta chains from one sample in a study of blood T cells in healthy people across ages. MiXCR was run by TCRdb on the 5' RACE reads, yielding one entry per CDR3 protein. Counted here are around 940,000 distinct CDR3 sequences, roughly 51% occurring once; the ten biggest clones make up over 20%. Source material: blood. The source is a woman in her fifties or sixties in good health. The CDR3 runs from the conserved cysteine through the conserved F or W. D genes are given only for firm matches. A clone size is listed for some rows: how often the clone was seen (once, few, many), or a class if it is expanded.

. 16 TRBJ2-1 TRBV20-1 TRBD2 CSARDYAGENYNEQFF TGCAGTGCTAGAGATTACGCGGGAGAAAACTACAATGAGCAGTTCTTC
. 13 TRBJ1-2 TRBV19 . CACSISLGYGYTF TGTGCCTGTAGTATCTCTCTCGGCTATGGCTACACCTTC
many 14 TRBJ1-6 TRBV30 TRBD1 CAWSAGQDNSPLHF TGTGCCTGGAGTGCTGGACAGGATAATTCACCCCTCCACTTT
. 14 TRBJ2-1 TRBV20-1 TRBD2 CSARTLAGVGEQFF TGCAGTGCTAGAACACTAGCGGGAGTCGGTGAGCAGTTCTTC
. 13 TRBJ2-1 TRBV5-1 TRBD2 CASSLAGTREQFF TGCGCCAGCAGCTTGGCTGGGACTAGAGAGCAGTTCTTC
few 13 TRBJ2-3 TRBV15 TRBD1 CATRDRARDTQYF TGTGCCACCCGGGACAGGGCGCGAGATACGCAGTATTTT
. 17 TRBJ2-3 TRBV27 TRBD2 CASSRRREGGSTDTQYF TGTGCCAGCAGCCGCCGGCGGGAGGGTGGTAGCACAGATACGCAGTATTTT
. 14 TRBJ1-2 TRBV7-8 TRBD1 CASSPDRGLDGYTF TGTGCCAGCAGTCCTGACAGGGGGCTCGATGGCTACACCTTC
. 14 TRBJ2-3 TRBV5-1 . CASSFNGPPDTQYF TGCGCCAGCAGCTTTAACGGGCCCCCAGATACGCAGTATTTT
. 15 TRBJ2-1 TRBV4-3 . CASSQVPSSYNEQFF TGCGCCAGCAGCCAAGTCCCGAGCTCCTACAATGAGCAGTTCTTC
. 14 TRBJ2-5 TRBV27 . CASSFGSYQETQYF TGTGCCAGCAGTTTTGGCTCATACCAAGAGACCCAGTACTTC